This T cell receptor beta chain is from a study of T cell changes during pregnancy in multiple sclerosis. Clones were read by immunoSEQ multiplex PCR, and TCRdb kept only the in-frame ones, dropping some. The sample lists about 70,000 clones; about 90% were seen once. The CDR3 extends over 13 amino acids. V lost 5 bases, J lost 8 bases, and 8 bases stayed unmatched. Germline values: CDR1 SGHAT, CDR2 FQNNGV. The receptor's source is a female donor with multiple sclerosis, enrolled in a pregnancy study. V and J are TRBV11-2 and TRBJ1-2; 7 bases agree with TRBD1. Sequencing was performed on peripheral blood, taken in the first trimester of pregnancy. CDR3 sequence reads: CASSLDRVGGYTF. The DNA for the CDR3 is TGTGCCAGCAGCCTCGACAGGGTCGGCGGCTACACCTTC.